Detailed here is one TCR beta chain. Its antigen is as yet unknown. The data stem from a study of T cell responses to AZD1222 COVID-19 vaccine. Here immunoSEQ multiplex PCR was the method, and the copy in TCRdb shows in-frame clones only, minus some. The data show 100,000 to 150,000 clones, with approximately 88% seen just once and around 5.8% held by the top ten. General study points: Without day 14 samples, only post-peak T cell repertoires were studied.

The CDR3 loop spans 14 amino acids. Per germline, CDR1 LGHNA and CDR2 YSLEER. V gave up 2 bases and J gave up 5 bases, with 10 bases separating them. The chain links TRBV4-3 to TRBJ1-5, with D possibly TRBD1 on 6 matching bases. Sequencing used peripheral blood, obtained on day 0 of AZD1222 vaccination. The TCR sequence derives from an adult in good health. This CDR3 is CASSQRTDDQPQHF. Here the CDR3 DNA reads TGCGCCAGCAGCCAAAGGACAGACGATCAGCCCCAGCATTTT.